This T cell receptor (beta chain) was observed in a study of T cell repertoires in cytomegalovirus infection. In the study overall: An indication of both CMV infection and matching HLA type came from public TCR beta signatures. Study observations and caveats: Carriers of CMV plus the relevant HLA were identified by cumulative public TCR beta family frequency. The response measured ex vivo was dominated by TCR beta clonotypes (HLA-C-restricted and CMV-specific).

The CDR3 is 12 amino acids. The germline CDR1 and CDR2 sequences are DFQATT and SNEGSKA (reference sequence). This clonotype appeared many times. The antigen is undetermined. Using its own MiXCR run on the reads, TCRdb lists one record per CDR3 protein. This sample has over 450,000 distinct CDR3 sequences, with over 9% found just once. The origin of this receptor is a human donor in good health (CMV status not recorded). Some clones in this sample may be carry-over from other donors' samples. J is TRBJ2-1 and V is TRBV20-1; D is possibly TRBD1 or TRBD2 (5 bases each). The sequencing input was PBMCs. CDR3 in DNA: TGCAGGCCGGGGCAGGGCTACAATGAGCAGTTCTTC. This gives the protein CRPGQGYNEQFF.